Below, one T cell receptor (beta chain) is given with its context. CDR1 and CDR2 (germline): SGHRS, YFSETQ. The J segment lost 4 bases and the V segment lost 4 bases, leaving 11 bases of the junction unmatched. This CDR3 has 16 residues. As originally analysed: From reference gene primer amplification, estimates of nucleated cell counts were derived. TCRdb's table, derived via immunoSEQ multiplex PCR, lists solely in-frame clones and lacks some. That table supplies the V and J calls and clone size; D and trimming were determined from the DNA. The sample lists some 330,000 clones, around 87% occurring once. These data belong to a study of blood T cell repertoires in COVID-19. Study-level information: Spain, Italy and the United States supplied samples that represented acute and convalescent COVID-19.

Specimen: peripheral blood. The receptor comes from a woman between 45 and 65 years old with active or convalescent COVID-19. This chain joins TRBV5-1 and TRBJ1-2; 9 bases match TRBD1. The CDR3 DNA is TGCGCCAGCAGCCAATCTCGGACAGGGGAGACCTATGGCTACACCTTC. Encoded protein: CASSQSRTGETYGYTF.